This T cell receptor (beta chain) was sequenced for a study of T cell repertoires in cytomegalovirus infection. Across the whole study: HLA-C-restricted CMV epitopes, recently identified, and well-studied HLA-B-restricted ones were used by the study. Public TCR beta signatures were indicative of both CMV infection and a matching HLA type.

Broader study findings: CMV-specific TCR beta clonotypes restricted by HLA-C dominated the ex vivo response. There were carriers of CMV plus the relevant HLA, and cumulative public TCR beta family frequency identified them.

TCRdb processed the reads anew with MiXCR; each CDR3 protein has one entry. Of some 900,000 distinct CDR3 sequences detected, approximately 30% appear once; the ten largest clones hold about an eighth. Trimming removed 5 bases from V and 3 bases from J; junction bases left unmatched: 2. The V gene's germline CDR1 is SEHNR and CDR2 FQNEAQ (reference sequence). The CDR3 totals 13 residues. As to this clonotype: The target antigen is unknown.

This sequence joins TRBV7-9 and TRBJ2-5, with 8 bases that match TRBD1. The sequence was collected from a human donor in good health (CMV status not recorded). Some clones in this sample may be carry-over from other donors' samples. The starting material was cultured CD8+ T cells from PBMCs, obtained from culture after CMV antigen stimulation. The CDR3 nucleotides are TGTGCCAGCAGCGCGGACAGGGAAGAGACCCAGTACTTC. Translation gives CASSADREETQYF.